This TCR beta chain was recorded in a study of blood T cell repertoires in COVID-19. Study at large: COVID-19 samples, acute and convalescent, were from the United States, Italy and Spain.

CDR3 length: 14 amino acids. Trimming pared 1 base from V and 5 bases from J, leaving 9 bases between. Germline V gives CDR1 SGHRS, CDR2 YFSETQ. In the original processing: Amplification of reference gene primers provided the estimated nucleated cell counts. The method was immunoSEQ multiplex PCR; TCRdb's version includes in-frame clones alone and lacks a portion of them. D and trimming come from the DNA, and the V and J calls and clone size come from that table. The data hold under 200,000 clones, with around 84% observed a single time. This clonotype originated in a man aged 25-45 years with active or convalescent COVID-19. Sequencing was performed on peripheral blood. The chain has TRBV5-1 and TRBJ1-4; TRBD1 might be the D (5 bases). This chain's CDR3 is CASSLPGRNEKLFF. In nucleotides, the CDR3 is TGCGCCAGCAGCTTGCCAGGGAGGAATGAAAAACTGTTTTTT.